Each of the 13 T cell receptor beta chains below was sequenced from the same sample in a study of T cell repertoires in cytomegalovirus infection. In TCRdb, the reads were re-called with MiXCR into one record per CDR3 protein. The table includes over 450,000 distinct CDR3 sequences, approximately 10% detected once. Sequences were obtained from PBMCs. Every receptor here comes from a human donor in good health (CMV status not recorded). Some clones in this sample may be carry-over from other donors' samples.

This chain connects TRBV11-3 to TRBJ1-6; 9 bases match TRBD1. Germline CDR1 SGHNT, CDR2 YENEEA. The ends lost 5 bases at V and 9 bases at J; junction bases unmatched: 5. The CDR3 is 14 amino acids. DNA of the CDR3: TGTGCCAGCAGCCGGTGGGACAGGGCTTCACCCCTCCACTTT. As protein: CASSRWDRASPLHF.

In its sample, this clonotype was seen many times. The chain is built from TRBV6-1 and TRBJ1-2; D gene unclear. The CDR3 is 11 amino acids. Germline V CDR1 and CDR2: MNHNS, SASEGT. Trimming took off 5 bases at V and 8 bases at J, with 9 bases between the two ends. The CDR3 reads CASSTLGGYTF. The CDR3 nucleotides are TGTGCCAGCAGTACACTTGGAGGCTACACCTTC.

This clonotype was counted between two and nine times. The V and J genes are TRBV20-1 and TRBJ2-1; D is uncertain. The CDR3 covers 15 residues. V lost 0 bases and J 5 bases, leaving 14 bases between the germline ends. Germline V gene lookup returns CDR1 DFQATT and CDR2 SNEGSKA (reference sequence). DNA for the CDR3: TGCAGTGCTAGAGAGACAACCTTATCTGACAATGAGCAGTTCTTC. Translated, it gives CSARETTLSDNEQFF.

At least ten counts were recorded for this clonotype. The rearrangement uses TRBV28 and TRBJ2-2, with 16 bases identical to TRBD2. The CDR3 sequence is 20 residues long. Trimming removed 6 bases from V and 7 bases from J; junction bases left unmatched: 17. Per the germline V gene, CDR1 is MDHEN and CDR2 is SYDVKM. CDR3 amino acids: CASSSTGLAGGPYEDGELFF. The CDR3 nucleotides read TGTGCCAGCAGCTCTACGGGACTAGCGGGAGGGCCCTACGAGGACGGGGAGCTGTTTTTT.

Ten or more counts support this clonotype. The chain uses TRBV6-2 or TRBV6-3 and TRBJ2-1, with 10 bases matching TRBD1. The ends lost 7 bases at V and 4 bases at J; junction bases unmatched: 4. The CDR3 extends over 14 amino acids. The germline V gene has CDR1 MNHEY and CDR2 SVGEGT. The CDR3 loop reads CASTDRGRYNEQFF. In DNA, the CDR3 is TGTGCCAGCACAGACAGGGGGCGTTACAATGAGCAGTTCTTC.

The chain joins TRBV9 to TRBJ1-1; unclear D gene. The CDR3 runs 15 residues. Trimming pared 0 bases from V and 0 bases from J, leaving 9 bases between. The germline CDR1 and CDR2 sequences are SGDLS and YYNGEE. The CDR3: CASSVGQLMNTEAFF. The CDR3 bases are TGTGCCAGCAGCGTAGGGCAGCTCATGAACACTGAAGCTTTCTTT.

This clonotype appeared a few times. The chain is built from TRBV24-1 and TRBJ2-7, with D tentatively TRBD1 or TRBD2 (5 bases each). Germline CDR1 KGHDR, CDR2 SFDVKD. The V end lost 6 bases, the J end lost 7 bases, and 18 bases lay between the germline ends. This CDR3 region has 14 residues. The chain's CDR3 is CATSTKEGPREQYF. In DNA, the CDR3 is TGTGCCACCAGTACAAAAGAGGGGCCTCGGGAGCAGTACTTC.

The chain links TRBV20-1 to TRBJ1-4; 10 positions match TRBD1. CDR1 is DFQATT, CDR2 SNEGSKA, per germline (reference sequence). The CDR3 runs 15 residues. Trimming removed 8 bases from V and 3 bases from J; junction bases left unmatched: 9. The CDR3 here is CSPRQGAEANEKLFF. In nucleotides, the CDR3 is TGCAGTCCTCGACAGGGGGCCGAGGCTAATGAAAAACTGTTTTTT.

At least ten counts were recorded for this clonotype. This rearrangement joins TRBV5-8 to TRBJ2-5; no clear D gene. Germline CDR1 is SGHTS and CDR2 is YDEGEE. Trimming removed 4 bases at V and 7 bases at J, with 14 bases between. CDR3 length equals 13 residues. CDR3 sequence reads: CASSTSSVRTQYF. The CDR3 nucleotides are TGTGCCAGCAGCACCTCTTCGGTCAGGACCCAGTACTTC.

The genes are TRBV28 and TRBJ1-3; D is perhaps TRBD1 (5 bases). V was cut by 3 bases and J by 4 bases, with 13 bases left in between. Germline V gene data show CDR1 as MDHEN and CDR2 as SYDVKM. This CDR3 has 15 residues. CDR3 DNA sequence: TGTGCCAGCAGTTTGAGACCCGGGGGAGGAAACACCATATATTTT. This gives the protein CASSLRPGGGNTIYF.

This clonotype was found many times. The chain joins TRBV7-8 to TRBJ1-1; TRBD1 agrees at 7 bases. This CDR3 comprises 15 residues. In germline, CDR1 is SGHVS, CDR2 FQNEAQ. The V segment lost 5 bases and the J segment 4 bases; nucleotides outside the gene matches: 10. The DNA of the CDR3 is TGTGCCAGCAGCCTAGGCTACAGGGGAGGCACTGAAGCTTTCTTT. Translating it yields CASSLGYRGGTEAFF.

The rearrangement links TRBV27 to TRBJ1-1; no firm D call. The germline V gene has CDR1 MNHEY and CDR2 SMNVEV (reference sequence). V was shortened by 2 bases and J by 0 bases, with 10 bases between the two germline ends. This CDR3 is built from 15 residues. In DNA, the CDR3 is TGTGCCAGCAGTTTAAGCTTAGGTATGAACACTGAAGCTTTCTTT. Its translation: CASSLSLGMNTEAFF.

This clonotype showed up just a few times. V usage is TRBV19 and J usage is TRBJ2-1, with a tentative D call TRBD2 (5 bases). Trimming shortened V by 2 bases and J by 1 base, and 15 bases separated the two germline ends. Per germline, CDR1 LNHDA and CDR2 SQIVND (reference sequence). This CDR3 comprises 17 residues. The CDR3 coding sequence is TGTGCCAGTAGTATATCGGCAGCGGTAGGGTCCTACAATGAGCAGTTCTTC. Protein: CASSISAAVGSYNEQFF.